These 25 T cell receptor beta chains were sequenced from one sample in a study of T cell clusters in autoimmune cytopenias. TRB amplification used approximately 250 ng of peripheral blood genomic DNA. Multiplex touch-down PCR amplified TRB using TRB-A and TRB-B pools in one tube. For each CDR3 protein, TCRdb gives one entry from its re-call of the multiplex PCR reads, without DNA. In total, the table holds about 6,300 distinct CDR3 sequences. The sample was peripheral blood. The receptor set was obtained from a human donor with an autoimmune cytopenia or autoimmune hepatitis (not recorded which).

The CDR3 loop is CASSKTSGGNNEQFF. The gene calls are TRBV7-2 and TRBJ2-1; with no DNA, the TCRdb D assignment of TRBD2 cannot be verified. CDR1 SGHTA and CDR2 FQGNSA come from the germline V gene. The CDR3 has 15 residues.

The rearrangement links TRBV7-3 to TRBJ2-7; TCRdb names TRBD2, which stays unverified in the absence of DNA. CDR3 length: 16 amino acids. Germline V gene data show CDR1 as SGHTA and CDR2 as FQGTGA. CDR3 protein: CASSLTTSGVSYEQYF. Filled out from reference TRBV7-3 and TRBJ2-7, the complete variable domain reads GAGVSQTPSNKVTEKGKYVELRCDPISGHTALYWYRQSLGQGPEFLIYFQGTGAADDSGLPNDRFFAVRPEGSVSTLKIQRTERGDSAVYLCASSLTTSGVSYEQYFGPGTRLTVT.

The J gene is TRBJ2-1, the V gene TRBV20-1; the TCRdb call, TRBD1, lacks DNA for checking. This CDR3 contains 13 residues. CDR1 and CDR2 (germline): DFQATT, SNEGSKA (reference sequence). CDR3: CSVVGTGPNEQFF.

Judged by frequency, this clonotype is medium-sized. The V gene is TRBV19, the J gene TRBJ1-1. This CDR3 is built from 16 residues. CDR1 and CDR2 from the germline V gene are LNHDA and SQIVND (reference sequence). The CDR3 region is CASSTSLRFMNTEAFF.

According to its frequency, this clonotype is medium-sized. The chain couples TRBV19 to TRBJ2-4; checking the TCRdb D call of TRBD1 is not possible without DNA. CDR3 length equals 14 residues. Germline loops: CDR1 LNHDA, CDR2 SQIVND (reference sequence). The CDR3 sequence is CASSMLTGEDIQYF.

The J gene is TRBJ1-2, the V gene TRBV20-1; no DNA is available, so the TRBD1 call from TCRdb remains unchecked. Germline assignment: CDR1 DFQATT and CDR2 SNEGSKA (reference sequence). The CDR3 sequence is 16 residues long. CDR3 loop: CSARDLTGDRLYGYTF.

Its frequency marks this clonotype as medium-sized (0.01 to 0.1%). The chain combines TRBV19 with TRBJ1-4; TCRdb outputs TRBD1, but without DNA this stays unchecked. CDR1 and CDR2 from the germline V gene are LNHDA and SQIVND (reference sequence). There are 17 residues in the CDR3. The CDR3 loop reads CASSIGTGDPTNEKLFF. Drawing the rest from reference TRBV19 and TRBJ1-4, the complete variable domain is DGGITQSPKYLFRKEGQNVTLSCEQNLNHDAMYWYRQDPGQGLRLIYYSQIVNDFQKGDIAEGYSVSREKKESFPLTVTSAQKNPTAFYLCASSIGTGDPTNEKLFFGSGTQLSVL.

The CDR3 is CASSYSARGEGHGYTF. The rearrangement links TRBV6-2 or TRBV6-3 to TRBJ1-2. The germline V gene has CDR1 MNHEY and CDR2 SVGEGT. CDR3 size: 16 residues.

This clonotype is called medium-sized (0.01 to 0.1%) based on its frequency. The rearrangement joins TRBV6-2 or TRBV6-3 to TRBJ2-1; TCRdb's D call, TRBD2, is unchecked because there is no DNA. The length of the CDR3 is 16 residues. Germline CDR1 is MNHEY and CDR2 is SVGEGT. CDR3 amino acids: CASSSTGTRVDNEQFF.

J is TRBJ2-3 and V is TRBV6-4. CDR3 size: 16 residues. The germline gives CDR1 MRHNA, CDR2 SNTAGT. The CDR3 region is CASSDSHEGNTDTQYF.

This CDR3 reads CASTLPVPGGTEAFF. The chain carries TRBV6-6 and TRBJ1-1; with no DNA, the TCRdb D assignment of TRBD1 cannot be verified. Per the germline V gene, CDR1 is MNHNY and CDR2 is SVGAGI (reference sequence). The CDR3 loop spans 15 amino acids.

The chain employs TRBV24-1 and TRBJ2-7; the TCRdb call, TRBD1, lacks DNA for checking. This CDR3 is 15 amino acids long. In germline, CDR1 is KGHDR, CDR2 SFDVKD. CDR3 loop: CATSDPRTPSYEQYF.

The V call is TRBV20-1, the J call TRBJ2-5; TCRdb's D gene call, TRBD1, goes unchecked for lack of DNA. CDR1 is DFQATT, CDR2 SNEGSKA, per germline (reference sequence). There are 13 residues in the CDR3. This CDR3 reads CSASVRVQETQYF.

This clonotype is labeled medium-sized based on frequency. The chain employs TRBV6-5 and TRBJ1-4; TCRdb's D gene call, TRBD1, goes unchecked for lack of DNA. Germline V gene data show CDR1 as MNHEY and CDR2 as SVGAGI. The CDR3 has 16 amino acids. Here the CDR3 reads CASSYSPTGANEKLFF.

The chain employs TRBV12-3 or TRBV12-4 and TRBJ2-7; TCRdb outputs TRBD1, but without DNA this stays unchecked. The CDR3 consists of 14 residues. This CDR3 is CASSDRSLTYEQYF.

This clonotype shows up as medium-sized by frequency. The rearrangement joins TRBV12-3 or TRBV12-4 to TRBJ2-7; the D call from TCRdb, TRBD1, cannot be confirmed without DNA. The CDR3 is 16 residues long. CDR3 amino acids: CASSFGTGGRGYEQYF.

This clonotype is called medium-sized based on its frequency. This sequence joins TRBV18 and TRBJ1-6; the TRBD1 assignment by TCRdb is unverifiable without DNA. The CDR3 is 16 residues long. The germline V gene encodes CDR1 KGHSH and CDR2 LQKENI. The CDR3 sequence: CASSRDRGADSSPLHF.

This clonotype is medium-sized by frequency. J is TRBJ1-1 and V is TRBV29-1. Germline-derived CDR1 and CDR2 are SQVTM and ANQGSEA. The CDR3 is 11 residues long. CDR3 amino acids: CSGTWNTEAFF.

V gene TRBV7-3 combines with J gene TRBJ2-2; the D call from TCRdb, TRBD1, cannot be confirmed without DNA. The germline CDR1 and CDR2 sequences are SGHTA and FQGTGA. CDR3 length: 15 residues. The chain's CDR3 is CASSSSGTGTGELFF.

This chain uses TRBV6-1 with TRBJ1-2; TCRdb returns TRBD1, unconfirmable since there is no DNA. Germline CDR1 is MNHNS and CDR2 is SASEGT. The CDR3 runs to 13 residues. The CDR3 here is CASSEHLGAGYTF.

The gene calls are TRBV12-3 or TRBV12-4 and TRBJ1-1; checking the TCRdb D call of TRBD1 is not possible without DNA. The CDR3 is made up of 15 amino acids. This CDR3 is CASSFEGQTNTEAFF.

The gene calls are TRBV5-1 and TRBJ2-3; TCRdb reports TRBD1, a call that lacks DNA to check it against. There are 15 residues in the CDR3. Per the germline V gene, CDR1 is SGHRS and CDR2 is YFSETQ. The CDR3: CASSLAGGSTDTQYF.

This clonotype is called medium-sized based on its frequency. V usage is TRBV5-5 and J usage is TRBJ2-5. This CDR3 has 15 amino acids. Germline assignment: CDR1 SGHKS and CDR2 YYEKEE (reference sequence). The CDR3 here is CASSLARSGQETQYF.

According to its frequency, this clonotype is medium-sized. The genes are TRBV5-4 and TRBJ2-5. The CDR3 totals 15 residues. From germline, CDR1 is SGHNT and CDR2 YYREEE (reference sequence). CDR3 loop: CASSAPTETQETQYF.

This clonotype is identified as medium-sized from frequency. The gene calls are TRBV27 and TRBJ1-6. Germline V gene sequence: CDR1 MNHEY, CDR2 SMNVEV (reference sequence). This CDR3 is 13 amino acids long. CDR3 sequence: CASSFAISSPLHF.